Detailed here is one T cell receptor beta chain. In the original processing: Estimated nucleated cell counts came from reference gene primer amplification. Measured with immunoSEQ multiplex PCR; TCRdb has only the in-frame clones, and not every one. V, J and clone size reflect that table, while D and trimming were determined from the DNA. The table has some 300,000 clones, nearly 90% seen once; the top ten hold roughly 2.8%. CDR1 LNHNV and CDR2 YYDKDF come from the germline V gene (reference sequence). V lost 3 bases to trimming and J lost 7 bases, with 15 bases between them. The CDR3 is 14 residues long. Study members were between roughly 18 and 89 years old and lived in over 20 US regions. The record originates from a study of blood T cell repertoires in COVID-19. Turning to the study itself: Sources were T cells, B-cell-depleted T cells, or PBMCs; the material itself was cDNA or gDNA.

The chain joins TRBV15 to TRBJ2-5; D might be TRBD1 (6 bases). The sample comprised PBMCs or T cells enriched from blood (not recorded which). The receptor was derived from a woman between 50 and 59 years old who had been exposed to COVID-19. The CDR3 coding sequence is TGTGCCACCAGCAGTACGCAGGGGCCATGGACCCAGTACTTC. This gives the protein CATSSTQGPWTQYF.